Below, one T cell receptor (beta chain) is given with its context. Its antigen is still unknown. These data belong to a study of cytomegalovirus exposure and HLA in healthy donors. Whole-study findings and limits: A later analysis reportedly identified an Asian-associated ancestry cluster as carrying fewer N-insertions than the approximately 620-donor mean. Rare TCR sequences predominated, though certain public TCRs were found in many donors.

The PCR made use of 60 Vbeta and 13 Jbeta primers. Produced via immunoSEQ multiplex PCR; TCRdb's table is partial and in-frame only. The sample has about 160,000 clones, about 77% seen once; the top ten hold 9% to 10%. From germline, CDR1 is MNHNS and CDR2 SASEGT. V was cut by 4 bases and J by 2 bases, with 12 bases left in between. The CDR3 contains 16 residues. The sample was PBMCs. This sequence originates from a young man in good health and CMV-seropositive. The chain links TRBV6-1 to TRBJ2-6; a possible D gene is TRBD1 (5 bases). This CDR3 reads CASSVGRVTGANVLTF. For the CDR3, the DNA is TGTGCCAGCAGTGTTGGCAGGGTAACTGGGGCCAACGTCCTGACTTTC.